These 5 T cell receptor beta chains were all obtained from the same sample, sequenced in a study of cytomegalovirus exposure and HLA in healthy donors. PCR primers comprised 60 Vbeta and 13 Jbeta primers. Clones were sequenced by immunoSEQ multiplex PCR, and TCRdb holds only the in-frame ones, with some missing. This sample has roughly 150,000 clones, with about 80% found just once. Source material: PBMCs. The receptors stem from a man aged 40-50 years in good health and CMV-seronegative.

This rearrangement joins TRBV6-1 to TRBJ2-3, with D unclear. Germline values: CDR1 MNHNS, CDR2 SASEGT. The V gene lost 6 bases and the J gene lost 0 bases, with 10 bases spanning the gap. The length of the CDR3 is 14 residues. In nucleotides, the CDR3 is TGTGCCAGCAGACTGACGGGTAGCACAGATACGCAGTATTTT. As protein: CASRLTGSTDTQYF.

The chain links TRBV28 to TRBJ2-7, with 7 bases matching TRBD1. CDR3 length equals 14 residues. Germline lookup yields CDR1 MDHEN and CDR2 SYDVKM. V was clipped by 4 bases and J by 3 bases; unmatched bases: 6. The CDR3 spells CASSSPGQSYEQYF. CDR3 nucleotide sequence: TGTGCCAGCAGTTCCCCGGGACAGAGCTACGAGCAGTACTTC.

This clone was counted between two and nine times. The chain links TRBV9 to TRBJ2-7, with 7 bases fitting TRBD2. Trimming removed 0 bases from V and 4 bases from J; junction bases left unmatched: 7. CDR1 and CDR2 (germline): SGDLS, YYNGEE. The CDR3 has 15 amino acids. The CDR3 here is CASSVVAGAPYEQYF. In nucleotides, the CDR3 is TGTGCCAGCAGCGTAGTTGCGGGAGCCCCTTACGAGCAGTACTTC.

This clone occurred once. The CDR3 reads CASSSHRTGWDEQFF. The DNA for the CDR3 is TGTGCCAGCAGCTCCCACCGGACAGGGTGGGATGAGCAGTTCTTC. The chain has TRBV11-2 and TRBJ2-1, with 8 bases fitting TRBD1. There are 15 residues in the CDR3. V lost 4 bases, J lost 8 bases, and 10 bases stayed unmatched. CDR1 and CDR2 from the germline V gene are SGHAT and FQNNGV.

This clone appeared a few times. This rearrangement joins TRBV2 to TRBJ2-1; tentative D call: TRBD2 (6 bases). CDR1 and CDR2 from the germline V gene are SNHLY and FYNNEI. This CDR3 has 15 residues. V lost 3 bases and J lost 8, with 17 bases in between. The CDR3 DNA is TGTGCCAGCAGTGAGCGGGAACTCCTCCGGGATGAGCAGTTCTTC. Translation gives CASSERELLRDEQFF.